This T cell receptor beta chain comes out of a study of blood T cell repertoires in COVID-19. The overall study: Collection of acute and convalescent COVID-19 samples took place in the United States, Italy and Spain.

Living in 24 US areas, the participants were between roughly 18 and 90 years of age. Donors were grouped by their self-reported clinical history. Methods used by the authors: By means of reference gene primer amplification, nucleated cell counts were estimated. Produced via immunoSEQ multiplex PCR; TCRdb's table is partial and in-frame only. V and J calls and clone size are given by that table; D and trimming were obtained from the DNA. Among a few hundred thousand clones listed, over 75% were seen once. The CDR3 is 12 residues long. With 4 bases removed from V and 7 bases from J, the gap between germline ends came to 10 bases.

This TCR was recovered from a woman aged 18-29 years who had recovered from COVID-19. The specimen was PBMCs or T cells enriched from blood (not recorded which). This chain links TRBV12-3 or TRBV12-4 with TRBJ1-1; a weak D match, TRBD1 (5 bases). The CDR3 is CASSSRGVEAFF. CDR3 nucleotides: TGTGCCAGCAGTTCCCGGGGGGTTGAAGCTTTCTTT.